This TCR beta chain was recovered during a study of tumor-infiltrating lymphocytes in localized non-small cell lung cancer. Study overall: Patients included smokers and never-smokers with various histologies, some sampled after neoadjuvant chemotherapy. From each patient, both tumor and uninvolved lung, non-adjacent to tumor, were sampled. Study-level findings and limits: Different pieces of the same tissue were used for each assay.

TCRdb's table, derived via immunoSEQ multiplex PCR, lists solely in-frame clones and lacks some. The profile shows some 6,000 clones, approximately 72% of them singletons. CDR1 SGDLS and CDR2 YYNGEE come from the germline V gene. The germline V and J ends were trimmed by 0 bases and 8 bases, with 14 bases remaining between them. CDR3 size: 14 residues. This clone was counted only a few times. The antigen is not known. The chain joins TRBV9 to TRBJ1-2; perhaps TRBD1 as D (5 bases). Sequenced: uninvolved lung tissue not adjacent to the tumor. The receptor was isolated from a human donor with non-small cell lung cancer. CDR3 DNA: TGTGCCAGCAGCGTAGGAGGGGCCGCTAGCGGCTACACCTTC. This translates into CASSVGGAASGYTF.